This T cell receptor beta chain was obtained from a study of T cell repertoires in ileal Crohn's disease. Using immunoSEQ multiplex PCR, the repertoire was profiled, and TCRdb retains in-frame clones only, with some absent. The table has 11,000 to 15,000 clones, roughly 78% seen once. Trimming stripped 8 bases from V and 0 bases from J, with 8 bases between. This CDR3 has 13 residues. Germline CDR1 and CDR2: SNHLY and FYNNEI. This receptor was obtained from an adult with Crohn's disease. The specimen sequenced was ileal tissue. V usage is TRBV2 and J usage is TRBJ1-5; D is perhaps TRBD1 (6 bases). The CDR3 DNA follows: TGTGCCAGCGAGGGGGATAGCAATCAGCCCCAGCATTTT. Protein product: CASEGDSNQPQHF. Looking up the rest from reference TRBV2 and TRBJ1-5 gives the full variable domain: EPEVTQTPSHQVTQMGQEVILRCVPISNHLYFYWYRQILGQKVEFLVSFYNNEISEKSEIFDDQFSVERPDGSNFTLKIRSTKLEDSAMYFCASEGDSNQPQHFGDGTRLSIL.